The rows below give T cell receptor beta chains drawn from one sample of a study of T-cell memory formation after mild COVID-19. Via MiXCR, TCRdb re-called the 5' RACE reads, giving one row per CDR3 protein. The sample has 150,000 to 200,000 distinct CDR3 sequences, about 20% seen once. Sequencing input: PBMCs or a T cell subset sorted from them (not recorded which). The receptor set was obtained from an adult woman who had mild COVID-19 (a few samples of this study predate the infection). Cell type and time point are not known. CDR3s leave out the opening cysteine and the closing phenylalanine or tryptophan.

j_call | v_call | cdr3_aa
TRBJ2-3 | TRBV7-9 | ASSFTSGSTDTQY
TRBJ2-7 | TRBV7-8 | ASSWEPASGSSYEQY
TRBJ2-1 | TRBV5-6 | ASSLVLAGGARILGNEQF
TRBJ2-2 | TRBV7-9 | ASSRGNTGELF
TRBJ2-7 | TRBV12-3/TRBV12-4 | ASSFTRTSGRYEQY
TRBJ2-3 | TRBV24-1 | ATSDFRGGTDTQY
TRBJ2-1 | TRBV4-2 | ASSLRQETYNEQF
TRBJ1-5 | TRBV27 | ASSPFRGNQPQH
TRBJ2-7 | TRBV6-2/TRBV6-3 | ASRGLANPRQPYEQY
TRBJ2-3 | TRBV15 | ATSRAQAAADTQY
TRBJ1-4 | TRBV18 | ASSLPTMGLNEKLF
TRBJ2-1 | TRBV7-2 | ASSLTLWGQDNEQF
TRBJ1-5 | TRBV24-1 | ATSEGQLNQPQH
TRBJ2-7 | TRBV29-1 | SVERQGPTYEQY
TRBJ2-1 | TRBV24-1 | ATSDLRTANEQF
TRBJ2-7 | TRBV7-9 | DSSSTGAYEQY
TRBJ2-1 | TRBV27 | ASTPIDRDEQF
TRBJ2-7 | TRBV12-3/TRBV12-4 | ASSNPTYEQY
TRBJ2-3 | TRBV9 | ASSAAKAGGRDTQY
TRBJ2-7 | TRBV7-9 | ASSGLTGGGHYEQY
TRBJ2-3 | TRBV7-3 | ASSLGAGGPGDTQY
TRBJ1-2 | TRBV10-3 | AISGDGGLGYGYT
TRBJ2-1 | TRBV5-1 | ASRGGSYNEQF
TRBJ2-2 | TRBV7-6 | ASSVTWGGTGELF
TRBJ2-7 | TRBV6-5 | ASSYSPQGGYEQY
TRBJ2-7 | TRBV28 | ASSLWNSGSQY
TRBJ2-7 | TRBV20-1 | SASPGVLNYEQY
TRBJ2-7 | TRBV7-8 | ASSPYGGDYEQY
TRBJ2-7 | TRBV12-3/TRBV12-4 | ASSLRLSYEQY
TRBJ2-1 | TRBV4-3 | ASRTPDREGTENNEQF
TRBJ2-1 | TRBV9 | ASSADNYNEQF
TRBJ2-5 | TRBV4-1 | ASSQEGGGASLQETQY
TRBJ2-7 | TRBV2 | ASSEGRTVTYEQY
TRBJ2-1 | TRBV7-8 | ASSLGGLAGVDEQF
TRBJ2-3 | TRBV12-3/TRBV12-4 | ASSLPRDKGRSTDTQY
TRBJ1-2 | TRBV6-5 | ASSYTGTDLYGYT
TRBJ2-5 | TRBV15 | ATSRDRDSLQETQY
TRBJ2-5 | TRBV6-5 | ASSLGTWGRTQY
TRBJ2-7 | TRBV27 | ASSFIRGPYEQY
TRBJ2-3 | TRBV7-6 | ASSPHRSTDTQY
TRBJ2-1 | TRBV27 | ASSPTSGSHHEQF
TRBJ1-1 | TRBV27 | ASSLLDRPAEAF
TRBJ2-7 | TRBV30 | AWSDYPGTGPYEQY
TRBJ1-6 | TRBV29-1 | SVQGAEDNSPLH
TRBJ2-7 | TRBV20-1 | SAREGPCEQY
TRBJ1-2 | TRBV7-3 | ASSPPGGGLSGYT
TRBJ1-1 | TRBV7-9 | ASSQVGTAATEAF
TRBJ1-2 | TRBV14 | ASSTPQDSGYT
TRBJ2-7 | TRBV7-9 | ASSQDREAYEQY
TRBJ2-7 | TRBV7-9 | ASRDSSSYEQY
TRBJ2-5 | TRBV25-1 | ASSARGETQY